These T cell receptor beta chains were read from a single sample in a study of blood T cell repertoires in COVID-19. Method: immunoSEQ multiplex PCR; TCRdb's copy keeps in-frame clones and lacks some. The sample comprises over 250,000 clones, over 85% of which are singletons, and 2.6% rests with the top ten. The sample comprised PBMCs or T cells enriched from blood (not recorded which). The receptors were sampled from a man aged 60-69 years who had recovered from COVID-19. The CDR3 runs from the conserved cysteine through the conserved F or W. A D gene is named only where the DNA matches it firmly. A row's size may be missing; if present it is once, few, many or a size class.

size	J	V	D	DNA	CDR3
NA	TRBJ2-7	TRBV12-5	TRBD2	TGTGCTAGTGGTTCATTAACTAGCGGGAGGGCCGGGGAGCAGTACTTC	CASGSLTSGRAGEQYF
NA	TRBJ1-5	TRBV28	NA	TGTGCCAGCAGTTTAGGGGGGGCTGCAGGCCATCAGCCCCAGCATTTT	CASSLGGAAGHQPQHF
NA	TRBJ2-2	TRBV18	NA	TGTGCCAGCTCACCACCGGTGACAGCCGGGGAGCTGTTTTTT	CASSPPVTAGELFF
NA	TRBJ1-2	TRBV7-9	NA	TGTGCCAGCAGCTTAGTGCCATCTACTAACTATGGCTACACCTTC	CASSLVPSTNYGYTF
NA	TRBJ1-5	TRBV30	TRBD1	TGTGCCTGGAGTGGGGACAGCTCACGCAATCAGCCCCAGCATTTT	CAWSGDSSRNQPQHF
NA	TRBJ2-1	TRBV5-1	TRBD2	TGCGCCAGCAGCTTGGTTGCGGGAGGGTACAATGAGCAGTTCTTC	CASSLVAGGYNEQFF
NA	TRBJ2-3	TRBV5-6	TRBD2	TGTGCCAGCAGCTTGCCACTAGCGGCTACAGATACGCAGTATTTT	CASSLPLAATDTQYF
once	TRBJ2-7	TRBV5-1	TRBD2	TGCGCCAGCAGCACGGGAGGGGCCTTCTACGAGCAGTACTTC	CASSTGGAFYEQYF
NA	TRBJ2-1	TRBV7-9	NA	TGTGCCAGCAGCCACCGGTCGAGGGAAAACAATGAGCAGTTCTTC	CASSHRSRENNEQFF
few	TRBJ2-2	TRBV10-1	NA	TGCGCCAGCAGTGAAATAGTCACCGGGGAGCTGTTTTTT	CASSEIVTGELFF
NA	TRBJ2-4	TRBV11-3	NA	TGTGCCAGCAGCCCACCGGCTGGGCCCAAAAACATTCAGTACTTC	CASSPPAGPKNIQYF
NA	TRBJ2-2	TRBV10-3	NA	TGTGCCATCAAGGCTAGCTTTGGGTTACACCCCGGGGAGCTGTTTTTT	CAIKASFGLHPGELFF
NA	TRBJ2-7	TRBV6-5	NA	TGTGCCAGCAGTTACTCGACTGCCGGCAGGGCCGAGCAGTACTTC	CASSYSTAGRAEQYF
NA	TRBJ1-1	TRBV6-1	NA	TGTGCCAGCAGTGAAGCGCGGCAGAAAACTGAAGCTTTCTTT	CASSEARQKTEAFF
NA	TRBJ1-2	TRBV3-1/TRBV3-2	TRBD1	TGTGCCAGCAGCCACTATGCAGGGGGCGATGGCTACACCTTC	CASSHYAGGDGYTF
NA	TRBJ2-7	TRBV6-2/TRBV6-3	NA	TGTGCCAGCAGTTACCCTAGGATCGACCCTCCCTACGAGCAGTACTTC	CASSYPRIDPPYEQYF
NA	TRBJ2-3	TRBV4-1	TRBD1	TGCGCCAGCAGCCAAGGGGACAGGGACGTGGATACGCAGTATTTT	CASSQGDRDVDTQYF
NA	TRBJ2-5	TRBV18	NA	TGTGCCAGCTCACCACTTTCTCGGGAAGAGACCCAGTACTTC	CASSPLSREETQYF
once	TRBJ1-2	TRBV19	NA	TGTGCCAGTAGTATATTCTCGGGCTATGGCTACACCTTC	CASSIFSGYGYTF
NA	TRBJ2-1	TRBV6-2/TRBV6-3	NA	TGTGCCAGCAGTCCCAGGGTCCGCGAGCAGTTCTTC	CASSPRVREQFF
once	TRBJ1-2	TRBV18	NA	TGTGCCAGCTCACCAGTACGGGAGAACCCTAGTTCTGGCTACACCTTC	CASSPVRENPSSGYTF
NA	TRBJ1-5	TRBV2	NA	TGTGCCAGCAGTCCTCAGGTACCGCCCCAGCATTTT	CASSPQVPPQHF
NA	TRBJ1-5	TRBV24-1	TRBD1	TGTGCCACAAGCAGGGGGCCGGTTCAGCCCCAGCATTTT	CATSRGPVQPQHF
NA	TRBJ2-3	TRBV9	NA	TGTGCCAGCAGCGTTGAGGATACGCAGTATTTT	CASSVEDTQYF
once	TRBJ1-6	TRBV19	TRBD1	TGTGCCAGCACAGAGAAAACAGGGGTTAATAATTCACCCCTCCACTTT	CASTEKTGVNNSPLHF
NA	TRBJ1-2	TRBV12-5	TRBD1	TGTGCTAGTGCCCACGGACAGGGGAACTATGGCTACACCTTC	CASAHGQGNYGYTF
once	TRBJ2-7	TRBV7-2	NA	TGTGCCAGCAGCTTAGCTGCGGGTTCTATCTCCTACGAGCAGTACTTC	CASSLAAGSISYEQYF
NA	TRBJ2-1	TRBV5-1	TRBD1	TGCGCCAGCAGCTTGTTCTGGGACAGGATCGACAATGAGCAGTTCTTC	CASSLFWDRIDNEQFF
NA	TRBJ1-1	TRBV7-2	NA	TGTGCCAGCAGCTTGGGCACCAACACTGAAGCTTTCTTT	CASSLGTNTEAFF
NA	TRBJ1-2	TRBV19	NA	TGTGCCAGTAGAGTCAGAACCTATGGCTACACCTTC	CASRVRTYGYTF
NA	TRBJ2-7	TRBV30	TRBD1	TGTGCCTGGAGTGTACGGACAGGGGCCCAGGTTGGGTACGAGCAGTACTTC	CAWSVRTGAQVGYEQYF
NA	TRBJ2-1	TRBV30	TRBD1	TGTGCCTGGAGTGTACAGGGGGCGTATGAGCAGTTCTTC	CAWSVQGAYEQFF
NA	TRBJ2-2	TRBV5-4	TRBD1	TGTGCCAGCAGCAAGGGGACAGGGTCCCACACCGGGGAGCTGTTTTTT	CASSKGTGSHTGELFF
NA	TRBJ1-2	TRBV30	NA	TGTGCCTGGAGTGTAGGGGTGGGTACAGCCGATGGCTACACCTTC	CAWSVGVGTADGYTF
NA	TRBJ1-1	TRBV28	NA	TGTGCCAGCGGAAGAGGGACTGAAGCTTTCTTT	CASGRGTEAFF
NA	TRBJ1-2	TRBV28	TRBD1	TGTGCCAGCGGACAGGGTTCCTATGGCTACACCTTC	CASGQGSYGYTF
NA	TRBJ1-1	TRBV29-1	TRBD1	TGCAGCGTTGGGTTTAGACAGGGTGAAAGTAGAGCTTTCTTT	CSVGFRQGESRAFF
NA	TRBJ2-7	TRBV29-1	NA	TGCAGCGCAAAGGATAGCGAGACCTACGAGCAGTACTTC	CSAKDSETYEQYF
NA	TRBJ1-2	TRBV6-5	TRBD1	TGTGCCAGCAGGAGGACAGGGGGCGGGTATGGCTACACCTTC	CASRRTGGGYGYTF
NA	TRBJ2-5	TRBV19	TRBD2	TGTGCCAGTAGTATTCGGCGGGAGGGTGCGGGCCAAGAGACCCAGTACTTC	CASSIRREGAGQETQYF
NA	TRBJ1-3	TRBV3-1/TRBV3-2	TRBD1	TGTGCCAGCAGCCAAGTAATGGGACAGGGCTCTGGAAACACCATATATTTT	CASSQVMGQGSGNTIYF
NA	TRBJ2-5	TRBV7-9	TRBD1	TGTGCCAGCAGCCCGGGACAGTTTGGGAGTCTCCAAGAGACCCAGTACTTC	CASSPGQFGSLQETQYF
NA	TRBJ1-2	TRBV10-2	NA	TGCGCCAGCAGTGAGTGGCCTTATGGCTACACCTTC	CASSEWPYGYTF
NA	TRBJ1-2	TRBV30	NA	TGTGCCTGGAGCCAATCGGGGGGCAATGGCTACACCTTC	CAWSQSGGNGYTF
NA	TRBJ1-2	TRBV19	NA	TGTGCCAGTAGAATCACAGGGATAGAAGATGGCTACACCTTC	CASRITGIEDGYTF
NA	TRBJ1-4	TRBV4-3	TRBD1	TGCGCCAGCAGCCAAGACAGGGGGCGGTATGAAAAACTGTTTTTT	CASSQDRGRYEKLFF
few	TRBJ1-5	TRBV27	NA	TGTGCCAGCAGCCGACAGATAGGAGAGCCCCAGCATTTT	CASSRQIGEPQHF
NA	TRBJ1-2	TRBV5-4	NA	TGTGCCAGCAGCTTGCCGGCGGACTCATTAGGCTACACCTTC	CASSLPADSLGYTF
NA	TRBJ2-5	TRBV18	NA	TGTGCCAGCTCACAGATGGGCGATGAGACCCAGTACTTC	CASSQMGDETQYF
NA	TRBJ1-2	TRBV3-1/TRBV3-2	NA	TGTGCCAGCAGCCAAGCAGGGACACTCTATGGCTACACCTTC	CASSQAGTLYGYTF
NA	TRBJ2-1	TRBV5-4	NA	TGTGCCAGCAGCTTGGGTGCGACACTAGCCTACAATGAGCAGTTCTTC	CASSLGATLAYNEQFF
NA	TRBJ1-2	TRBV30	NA	TGTGCCTGGAGTGTAATGGCGGCGGGTAACTATGGCTACACCTTC	CAWSVMAAGNYGYTF
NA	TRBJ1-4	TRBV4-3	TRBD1	TGCGCCAGCAGCCAAGCGCAGGGGGTTGGGGCGACCCTTTTT	CASSQAQGVGATLF